This TCR beta chain appears in the sequencing data of a study of blood T cell repertoires in COVID-19. The germline gives CDR1 LNHNV, CDR2 YYDKDF (reference sequence). The V and J ends lost 1 base and 5 bases, in that order; junction bases with no gene match: 10. CDR3 length: 16 amino acids. This clone was detected ten times or more. Original processing methods: Researchers report that nucleated cell counts were estimated from reference gene primer amplification. Method: immunoSEQ multiplex PCR; TCRdb's copy keeps in-frame clones and lacks some. That table is the source of V, J and clone size, and D and trimming were worked out from the DNA. This table holds more than 300,000 clones, 70% to 90% found once. A Seattle source enrolled patients during active infection and followed them longitudinally.

V gene TRBV15 combines with J gene TRBJ2-7, with 8 nucleotides matching TRBD1. Sequenced: peripheral blood. The origin of this receptor is a woman aged 25 to 39 with COVID-19, enrolled during active disease. As DNA, the CDR3 is TGTGCCACCAGCAGAGCGGCGGGGACAGGACCCAACGAGCAGTACTTC. Its translation is CATSRAAGTGPNEQYF.